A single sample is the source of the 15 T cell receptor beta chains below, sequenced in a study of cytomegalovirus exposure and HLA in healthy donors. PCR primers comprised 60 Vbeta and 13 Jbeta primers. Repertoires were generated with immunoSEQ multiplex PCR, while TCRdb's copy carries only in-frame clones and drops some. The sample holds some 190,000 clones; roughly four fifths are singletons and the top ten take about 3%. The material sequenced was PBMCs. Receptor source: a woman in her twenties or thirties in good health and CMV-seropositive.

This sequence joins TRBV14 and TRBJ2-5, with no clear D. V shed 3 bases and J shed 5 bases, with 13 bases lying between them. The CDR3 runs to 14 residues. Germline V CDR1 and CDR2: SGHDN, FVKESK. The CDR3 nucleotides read TGTGCCAGCAGCCATACTCAAAGGCGGGAGACCCAGTACTTC. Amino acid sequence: CASSHTQRRETQYF.

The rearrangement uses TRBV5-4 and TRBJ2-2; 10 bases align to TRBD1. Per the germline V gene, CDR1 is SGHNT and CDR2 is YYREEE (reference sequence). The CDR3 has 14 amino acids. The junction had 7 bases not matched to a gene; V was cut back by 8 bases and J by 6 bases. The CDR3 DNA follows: TGTGCCAGTGGACAGGGGGGACCGGCCGGGGAGCTGTTTTTT. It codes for CASGQGGPAGELFF.

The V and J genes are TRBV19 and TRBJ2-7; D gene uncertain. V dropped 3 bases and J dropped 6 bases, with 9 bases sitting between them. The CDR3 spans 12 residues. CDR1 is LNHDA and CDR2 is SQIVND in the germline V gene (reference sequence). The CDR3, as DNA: TGTGCCAGTAGTATTCCGGGTCCCGAGCAGTACTTC. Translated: CASSIPGPEQYF.

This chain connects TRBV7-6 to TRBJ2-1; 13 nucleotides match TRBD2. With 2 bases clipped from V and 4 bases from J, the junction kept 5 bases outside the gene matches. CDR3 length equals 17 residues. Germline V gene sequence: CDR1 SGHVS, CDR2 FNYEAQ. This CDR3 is CASSLRTSGSTYNEQFF. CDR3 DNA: TGTGCCAGCAGCTTACGGACTAGCGGGAGTACGTACAATGAGCAGTTCTTC.

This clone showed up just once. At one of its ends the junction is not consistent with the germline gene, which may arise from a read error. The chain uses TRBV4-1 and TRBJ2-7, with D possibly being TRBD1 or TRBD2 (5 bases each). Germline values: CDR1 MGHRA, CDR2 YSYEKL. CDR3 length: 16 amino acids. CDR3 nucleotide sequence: TGTGCCAGCAGCCAAGAGGGGTCGGGGAGTTCGTACGAGCAGTACTTC. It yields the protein CASSQEGSGSSYEQYF.

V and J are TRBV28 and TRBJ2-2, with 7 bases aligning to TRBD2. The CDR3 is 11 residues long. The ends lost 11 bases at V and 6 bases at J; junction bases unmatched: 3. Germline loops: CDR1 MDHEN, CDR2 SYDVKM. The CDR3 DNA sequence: TGTGCCGGCCGGGGGGCCGGGGAGCTGTTTTTT. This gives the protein CAGRGAGELFF.

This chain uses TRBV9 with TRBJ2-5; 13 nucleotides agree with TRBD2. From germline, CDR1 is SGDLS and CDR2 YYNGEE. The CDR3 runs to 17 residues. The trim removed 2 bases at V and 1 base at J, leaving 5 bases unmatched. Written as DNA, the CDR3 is TGTGCCAGCAGCGTTACACTAGCGGGAGGGGCCCAAGAGACCCAGTACTTC. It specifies CASSVTLAGGAQETQYF. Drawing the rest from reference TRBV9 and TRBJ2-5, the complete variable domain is DSGVTQTPKHLITATGQRVTLRCSPRSGDLSVYWYQQSLDQGLQFLIQYYNGEERAKGNILERFSAQQFPDLHSELNLSSLELGDSALYFCASSVTLAGGAQETQYFGPGTRLLVL.

CDR3 sequence (DNA): TGTGCCAGCAGCTCTCAGGGGGCAAGCGAAGCTTTCTTT. Its protein product is CASSSQGASEAFF. The V and J genes are TRBV7-9 and TRBJ1-1; 8 bases are a match to TRBD1. The CDR3 is 13 amino acids. Losses at the gene ends were 4 bases for V and 8 bases for J; bases not matched to a gene: 6. The germline V gene encodes CDR1 SEHNR and CDR2 FQNEAQ (reference sequence).

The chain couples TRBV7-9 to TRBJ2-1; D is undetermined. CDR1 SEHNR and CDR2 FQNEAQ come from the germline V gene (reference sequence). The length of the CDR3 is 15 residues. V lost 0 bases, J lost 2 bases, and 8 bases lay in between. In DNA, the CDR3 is TGTGCCAGCAGCTTAGCGACAACCCCCTACAATGAGCAGTTCTTC. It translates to CASSLATTPYNEQFF.

The CDR3 DNA reads TGTGCCAGCACCCCGGGTGGTGGGGGGAGGAACTCCTACGAGCAGTACTTC. Translation: CASTPGGGGRNSYEQYF. This chain links TRBV7-9 with TRBJ2-7, with D possibly being TRBD2 (6 bases). V was shortened by 7 bases and J by 0 bases, with 22 bases between the two germline ends. The CDR3 sequence is 17 residues long. Germline V lookup: CDR1 SEHNR, CDR2 FQNEAQ (reference sequence). Supplemented by reference TRBV7-9 and TRBJ2-7, the full variable domain reads DTGVSQNPRHKITKRGQNVTFRCDPISEHNRLYWYRQTLGQGPEFLTYFQNEAQLEKSRLLSDRFSAERPKGSFSTLEIQRTEQGDSAMYLCASTPGGGGRNSYEQYFGPGTRLTVT.

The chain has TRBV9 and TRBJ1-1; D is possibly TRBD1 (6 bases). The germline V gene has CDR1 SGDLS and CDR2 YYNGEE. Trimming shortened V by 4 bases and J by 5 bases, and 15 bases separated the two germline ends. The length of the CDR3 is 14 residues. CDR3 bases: TGTGCCAGCAGCAAAGTACAGGGATGGACTGAAGCTTTCTTT. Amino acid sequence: CASSKVQGWTEAFF.

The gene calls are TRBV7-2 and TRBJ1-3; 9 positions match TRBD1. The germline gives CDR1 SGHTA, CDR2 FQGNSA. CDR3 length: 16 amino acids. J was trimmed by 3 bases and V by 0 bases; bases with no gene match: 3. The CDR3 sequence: CASSLAGTGFGNTIYF. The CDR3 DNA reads TGTGCCAGCAGCTTAGCCGGGACAGGGTTTGGAAACACCATATATTTT.

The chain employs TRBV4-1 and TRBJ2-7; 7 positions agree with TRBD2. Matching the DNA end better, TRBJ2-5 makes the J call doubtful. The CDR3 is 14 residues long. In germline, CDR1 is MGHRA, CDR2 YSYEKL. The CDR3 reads CASSQGGGEETQYF. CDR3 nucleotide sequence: TGCGCCAGCAGCCAAGGGGGAGGGGAGGAGACCCAGTACTTC.

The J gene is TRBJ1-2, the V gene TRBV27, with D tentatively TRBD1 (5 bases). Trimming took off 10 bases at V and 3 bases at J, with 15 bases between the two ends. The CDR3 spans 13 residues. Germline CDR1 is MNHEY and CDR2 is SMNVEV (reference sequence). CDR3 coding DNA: TGTGCCACGAGGGACTCTCGCTACTATGGCTACACCTTC. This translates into CATRDSRYYGYTF.

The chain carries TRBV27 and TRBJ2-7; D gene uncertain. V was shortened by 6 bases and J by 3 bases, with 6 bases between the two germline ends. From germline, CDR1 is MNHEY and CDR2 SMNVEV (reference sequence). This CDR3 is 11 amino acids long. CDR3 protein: CASRNGYEQYF. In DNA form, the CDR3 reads TGTGCCAGCAGGAACGGCTACGAGCAGTACTTC.